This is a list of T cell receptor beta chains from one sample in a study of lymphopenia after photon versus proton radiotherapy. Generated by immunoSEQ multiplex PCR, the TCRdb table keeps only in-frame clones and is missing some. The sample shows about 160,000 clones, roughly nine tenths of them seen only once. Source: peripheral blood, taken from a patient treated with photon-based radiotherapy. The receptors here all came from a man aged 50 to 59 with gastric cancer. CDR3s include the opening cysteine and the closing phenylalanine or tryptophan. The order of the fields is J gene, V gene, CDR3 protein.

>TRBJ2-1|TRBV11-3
CASSRSPNEQFF
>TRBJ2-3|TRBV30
CAWSGGHTDTQYF
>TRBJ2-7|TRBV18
CASSPDISYEQYF
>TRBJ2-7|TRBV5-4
CASSLVGGTYEQYF
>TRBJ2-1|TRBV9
CASSTRVRGSYNEQFF
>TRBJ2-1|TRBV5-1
CASSLSPGNNEQFF
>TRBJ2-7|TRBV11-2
CASSLREPYEQYF
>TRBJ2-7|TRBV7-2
CASSLVSAGGYYEQYF
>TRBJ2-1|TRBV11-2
CASSLDDGRYVNEQFF
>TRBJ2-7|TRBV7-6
CASSSKEGPYYEQYF
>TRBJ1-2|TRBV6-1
CASSEAFSGSYGYTF
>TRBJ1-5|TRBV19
CASVSGTGIYQPQHF
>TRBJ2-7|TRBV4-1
CASSQDRGRIYEQYF
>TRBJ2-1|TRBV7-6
CASSSSGTGGNEQFF
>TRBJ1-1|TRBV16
CASSRFAGLTEAFF
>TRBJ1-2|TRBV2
CASGEGAGGYTF
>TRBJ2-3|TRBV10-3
CAIRKGLAGITDTQYF
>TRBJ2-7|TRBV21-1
CASSKMTSGIGQYF
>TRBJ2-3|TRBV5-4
CASSLTTTDTQYF
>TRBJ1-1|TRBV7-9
CASSLGSGAEAFF